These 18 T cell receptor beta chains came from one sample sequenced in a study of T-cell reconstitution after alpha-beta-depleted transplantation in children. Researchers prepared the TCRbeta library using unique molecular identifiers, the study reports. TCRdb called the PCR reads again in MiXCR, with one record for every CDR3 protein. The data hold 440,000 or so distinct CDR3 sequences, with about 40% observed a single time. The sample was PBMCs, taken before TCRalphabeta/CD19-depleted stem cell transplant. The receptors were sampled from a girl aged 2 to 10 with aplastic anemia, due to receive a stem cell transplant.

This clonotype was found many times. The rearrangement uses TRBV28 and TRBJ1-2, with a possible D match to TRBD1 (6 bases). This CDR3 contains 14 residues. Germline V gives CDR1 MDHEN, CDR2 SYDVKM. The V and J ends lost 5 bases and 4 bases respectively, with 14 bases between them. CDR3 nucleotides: TGTGCCAGCAGTACCCTAGGACAGCTCTATGGCTACACCTTC. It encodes CASSTLGQLYGYTF.

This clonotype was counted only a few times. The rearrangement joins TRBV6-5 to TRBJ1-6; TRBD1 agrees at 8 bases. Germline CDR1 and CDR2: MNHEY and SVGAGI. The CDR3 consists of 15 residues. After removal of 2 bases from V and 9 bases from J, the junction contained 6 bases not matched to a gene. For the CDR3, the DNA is TGTGCCAGCAGTTACACGACAGGGGCGGGTTCACCCCTCCACTTT. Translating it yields CASSYTTGAGSPLHF.

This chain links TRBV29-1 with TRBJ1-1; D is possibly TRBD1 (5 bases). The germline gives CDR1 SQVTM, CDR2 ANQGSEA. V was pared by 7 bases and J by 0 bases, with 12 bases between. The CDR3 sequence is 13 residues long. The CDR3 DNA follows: TGCAGCGGGGACCTTACTTTGAACACTGAAGCTTTCTTT. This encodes CSGDLTLNTEAFF. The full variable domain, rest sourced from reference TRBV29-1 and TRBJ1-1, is SAVISQKPSRDICQRGTSLTIQCQVDSQVTMMFWYRQQPGQSLTLIATANQGSEATYESGFVIDKFPISRPNLTFSTLTVSNMSPEDSSIYLCSGDLTLNTEAFFGQGTRLTVV.

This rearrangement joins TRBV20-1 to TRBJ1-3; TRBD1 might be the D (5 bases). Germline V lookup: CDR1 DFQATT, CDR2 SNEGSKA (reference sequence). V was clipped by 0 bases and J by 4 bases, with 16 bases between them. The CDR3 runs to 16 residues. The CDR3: CSARDGEGTWGNTIYF. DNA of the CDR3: TGCAGTGCTAGAGATGGGGAAGGGACGTGGGGAAACACCATATATTTT.

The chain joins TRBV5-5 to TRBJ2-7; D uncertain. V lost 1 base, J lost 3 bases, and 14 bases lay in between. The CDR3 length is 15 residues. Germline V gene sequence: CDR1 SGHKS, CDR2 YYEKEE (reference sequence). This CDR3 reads CASSLFPGLRYEQYF. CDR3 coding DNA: TGTGCCAGCAGCTTGTTCCCAGGATTGCGCTACGAGCAGTACTTC.

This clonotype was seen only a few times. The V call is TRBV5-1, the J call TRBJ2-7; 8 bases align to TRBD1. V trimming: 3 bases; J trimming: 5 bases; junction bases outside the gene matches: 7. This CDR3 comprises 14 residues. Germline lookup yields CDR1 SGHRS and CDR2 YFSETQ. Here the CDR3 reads CASSSAQGADEQYF. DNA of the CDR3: TGCGCCAGCAGCTCCGCGCAGGGGGCGGACGAGCAGTACTTC.

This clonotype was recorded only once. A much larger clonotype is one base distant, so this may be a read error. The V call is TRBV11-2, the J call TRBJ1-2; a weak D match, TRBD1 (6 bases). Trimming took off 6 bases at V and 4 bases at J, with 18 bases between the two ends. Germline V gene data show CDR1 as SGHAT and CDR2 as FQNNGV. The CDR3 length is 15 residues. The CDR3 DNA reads TGTGCCAGCAGTCCCGTACAGGGACTTGCCTATGGCTACACCTTC. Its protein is CASSPVQGLAYGYTF.

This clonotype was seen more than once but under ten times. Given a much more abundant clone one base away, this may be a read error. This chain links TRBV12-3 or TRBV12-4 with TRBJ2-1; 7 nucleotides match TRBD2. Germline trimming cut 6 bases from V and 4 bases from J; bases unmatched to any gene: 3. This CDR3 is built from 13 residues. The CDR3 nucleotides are TGTGCCAGCAGGCCCGGGGGGTACAATGAGCAGTTCTTC. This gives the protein CASRPGGYNEQFF.

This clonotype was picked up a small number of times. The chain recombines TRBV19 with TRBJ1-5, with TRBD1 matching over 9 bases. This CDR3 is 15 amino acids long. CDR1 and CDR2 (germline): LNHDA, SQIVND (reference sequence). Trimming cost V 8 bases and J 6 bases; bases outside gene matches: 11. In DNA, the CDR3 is TGTGCCAGTGGGATTGGGACAGGGTTCATTCAGCCCCAGCATTTT. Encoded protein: CASGIGTGFIQPQHF.

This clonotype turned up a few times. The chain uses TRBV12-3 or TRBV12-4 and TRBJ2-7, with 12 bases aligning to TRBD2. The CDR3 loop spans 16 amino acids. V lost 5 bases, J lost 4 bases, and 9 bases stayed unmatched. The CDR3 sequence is CASSRTSGNIIYEQYF. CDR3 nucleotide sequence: TGTGCCAGCAGTCGGACTAGCGGGAATATTATATACGAGCAGTACTTC.

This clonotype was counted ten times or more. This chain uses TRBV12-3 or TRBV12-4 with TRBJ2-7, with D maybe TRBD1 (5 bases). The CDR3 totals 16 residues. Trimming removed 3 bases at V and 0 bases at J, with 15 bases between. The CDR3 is CASSFPLRVHSYEQYF. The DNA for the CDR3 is TGTGCCAGCAGTTTTCCCCTCAGGGTGCACTCCTACGAGCAGTACTTC.

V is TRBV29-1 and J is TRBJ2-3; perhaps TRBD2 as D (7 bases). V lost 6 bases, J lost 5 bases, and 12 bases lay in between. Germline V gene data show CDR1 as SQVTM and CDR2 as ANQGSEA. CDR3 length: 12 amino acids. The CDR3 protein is CSVGGGRDTQYF. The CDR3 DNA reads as TGCAGCGTCGGGGGCGGGAGAGATACGCAGTATTTT.

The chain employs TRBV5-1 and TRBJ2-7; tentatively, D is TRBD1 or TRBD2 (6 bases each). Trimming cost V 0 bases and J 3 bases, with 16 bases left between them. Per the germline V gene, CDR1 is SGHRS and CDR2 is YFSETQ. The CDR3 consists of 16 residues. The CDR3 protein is CASSLDFPGAGYEQYF. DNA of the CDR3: TGCGCCAGCAGCTTGGATTTTCCGGGGGCCGGCTACGAGCAGTACTTC.

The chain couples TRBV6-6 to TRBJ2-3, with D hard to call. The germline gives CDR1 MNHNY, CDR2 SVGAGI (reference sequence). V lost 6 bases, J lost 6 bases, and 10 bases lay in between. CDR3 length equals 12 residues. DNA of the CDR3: TGTGCCAGCAGCCGCATCTCGGATACGCAGTATTTT. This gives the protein CASSRISDTQYF.

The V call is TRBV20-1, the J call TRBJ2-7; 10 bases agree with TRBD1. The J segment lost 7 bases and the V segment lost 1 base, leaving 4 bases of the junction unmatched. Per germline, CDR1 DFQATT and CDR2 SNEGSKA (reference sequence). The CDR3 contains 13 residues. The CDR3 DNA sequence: TGCAGTGCTAGAGGACAGGGGGCGCATGAGCAGTACTTC. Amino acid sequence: CSARGQGAHEQYF.

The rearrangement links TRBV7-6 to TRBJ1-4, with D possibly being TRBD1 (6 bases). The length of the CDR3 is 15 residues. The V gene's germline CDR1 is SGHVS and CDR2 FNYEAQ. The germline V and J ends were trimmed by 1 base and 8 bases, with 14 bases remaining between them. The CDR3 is CASSLGGRLGEKLFF. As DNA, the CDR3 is TGTGCCAGCAGCTTAGGGGGGCGTCTTGGAGAAAAACTGTTTTTT.

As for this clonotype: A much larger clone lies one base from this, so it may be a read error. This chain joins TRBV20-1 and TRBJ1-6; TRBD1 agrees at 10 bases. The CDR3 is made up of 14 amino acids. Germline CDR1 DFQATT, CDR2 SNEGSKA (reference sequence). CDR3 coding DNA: TGCTGTGCCGCGGAGACAGGGGGCTATTCACCCCTCCACTTT. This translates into CCAAETGGYSPLHF.

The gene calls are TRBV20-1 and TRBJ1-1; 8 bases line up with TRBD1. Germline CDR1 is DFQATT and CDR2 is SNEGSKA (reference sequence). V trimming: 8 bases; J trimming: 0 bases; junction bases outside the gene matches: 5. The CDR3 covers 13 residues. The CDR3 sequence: CSPRTGMNTEAFF. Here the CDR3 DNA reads TGCAGTCCGCGGACAGGGATGAACACTGAAGCTTTCTTT.